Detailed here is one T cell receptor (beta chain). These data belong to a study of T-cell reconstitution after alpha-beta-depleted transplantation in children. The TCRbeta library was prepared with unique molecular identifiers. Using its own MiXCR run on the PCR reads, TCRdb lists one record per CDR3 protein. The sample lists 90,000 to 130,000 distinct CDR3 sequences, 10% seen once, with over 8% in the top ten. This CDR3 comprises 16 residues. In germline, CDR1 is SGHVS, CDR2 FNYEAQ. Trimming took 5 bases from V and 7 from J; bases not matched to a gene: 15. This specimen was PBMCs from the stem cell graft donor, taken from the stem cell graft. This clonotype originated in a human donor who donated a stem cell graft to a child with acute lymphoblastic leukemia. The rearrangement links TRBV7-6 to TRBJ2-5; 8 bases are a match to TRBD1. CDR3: CASSRGGTGGFGTQYF. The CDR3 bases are TGTGCCAGCAGCCGCGGCGGTACAGGGGGGTTTGGGACCCAGTACTTC.